Detailed here is one T cell receptor beta chain. Ages ranged from roughly 18 to 100 years, with residence in some 25 US areas. This sample is drawn from a study of blood T cell repertoires in COVID-19. Germline V gives CDR1 KGHSH, CDR2 LQKENI. The CDR3 covers 17 residues. V trimming: 3 bases; J trimming: 1 base; junction bases outside the gene matches: 10. Measured with immunoSEQ multiplex PCR; TCRdb has only the in-frame clones, and not every one. The data show fewer than 200,000 clones, with 75% to 90% seen just once and 4.4% held by the top ten. The clonotype comes from a woman between 45 and 60 years old who had recovered from COVID-19. The chain couples TRBV18 to TRBJ1-1; 8 nucleotides line up with TRBD1. Material for sequencing was PBMCs or T cells enriched from blood (not recorded which). The CDR3 nucleotides read TGTGCCAGCTCACCTAGGGGGACAGGAGACAGGAACACTGAAGCTTTCTTT. Its translation: CASSPRGTGDRNTEAFF.